This T cell receptor beta chain stems from a study of early T cells in non-severe SARS-CoV-2 infection. TCRdb passed the 5' RACE reads through MiXCR, listing each CDR3 protein once. The table lists about 64,000 distinct CDR3 sequences, around an eighth of them singletons, with approximately 1.3% in the top ten. The CDR3 spans 14 residues. Losses at the gene ends were 5 bases for V and 8 bases for J; bases not matched to a gene: 8. CDR1 and CDR2 (germline): SGHTA, FQGNSA. The chain couples TRBV7-2 to TRBJ1-2; TRBD1 agrees at 10 bases. This sequence was found in an adult who was a healthcare worker with PCR-confirmed SARS-CoV-2 infection or an uninfected control (not recorded which). Here the sequenced sample was whole blood, taken at baseline. CDR3 sequence: CASSPKTGGNGYTF. CDR3 bases: TGTGCCAGCAGCCCTAAGACAGGGGGCAACGGCTACACCTTC.